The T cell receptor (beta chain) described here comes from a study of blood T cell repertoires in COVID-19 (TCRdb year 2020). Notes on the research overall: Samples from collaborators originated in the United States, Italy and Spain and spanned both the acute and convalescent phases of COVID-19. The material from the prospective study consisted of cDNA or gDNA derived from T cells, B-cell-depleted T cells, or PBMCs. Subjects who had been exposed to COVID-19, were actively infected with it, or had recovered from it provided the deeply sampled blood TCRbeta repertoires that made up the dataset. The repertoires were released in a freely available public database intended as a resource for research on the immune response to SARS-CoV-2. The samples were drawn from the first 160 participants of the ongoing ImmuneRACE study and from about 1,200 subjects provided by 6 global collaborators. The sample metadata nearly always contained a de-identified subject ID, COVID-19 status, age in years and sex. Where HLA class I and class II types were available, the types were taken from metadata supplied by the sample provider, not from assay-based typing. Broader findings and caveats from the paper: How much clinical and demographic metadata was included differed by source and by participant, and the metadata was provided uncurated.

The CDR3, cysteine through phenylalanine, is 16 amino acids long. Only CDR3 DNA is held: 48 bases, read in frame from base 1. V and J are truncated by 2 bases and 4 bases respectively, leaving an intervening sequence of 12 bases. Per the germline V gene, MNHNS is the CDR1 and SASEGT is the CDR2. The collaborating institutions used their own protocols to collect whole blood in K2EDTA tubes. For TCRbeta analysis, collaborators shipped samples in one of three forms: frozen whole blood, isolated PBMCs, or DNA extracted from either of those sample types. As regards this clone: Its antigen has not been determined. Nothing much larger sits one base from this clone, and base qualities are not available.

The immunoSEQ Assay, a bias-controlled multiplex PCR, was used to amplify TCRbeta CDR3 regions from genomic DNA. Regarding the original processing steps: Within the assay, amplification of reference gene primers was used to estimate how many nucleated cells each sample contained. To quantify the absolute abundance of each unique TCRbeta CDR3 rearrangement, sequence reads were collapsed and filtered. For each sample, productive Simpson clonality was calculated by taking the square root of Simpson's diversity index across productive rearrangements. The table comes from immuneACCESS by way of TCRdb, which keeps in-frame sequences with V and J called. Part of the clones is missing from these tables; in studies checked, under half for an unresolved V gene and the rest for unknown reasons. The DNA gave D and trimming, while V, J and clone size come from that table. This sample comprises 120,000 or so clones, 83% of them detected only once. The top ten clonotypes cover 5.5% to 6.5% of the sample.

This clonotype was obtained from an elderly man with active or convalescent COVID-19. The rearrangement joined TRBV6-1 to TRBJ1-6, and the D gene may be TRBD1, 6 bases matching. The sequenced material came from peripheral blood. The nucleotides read TGTGCCAGCAGTGAAAGGGAAGGGGGATATAATTCACCCCTCCACTTT. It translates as CASSEREGGYNSPLHF.